Following are 11 T cell receptor beta chains from one sample sequenced in a study of T cell clonality in common variable immunodeficiency. TCRdb's table, derived via immunoSEQ multiplex PCR, lists solely in-frame clones and lacks some. Listed for the sample are approximately 81,000 clones, none seen a single time. Sequenced: peripheral blood mononuclear cells. All receptors come from a person between 18 and 75 years old in good health.

The sample holds many counts of this clone. The read comes to an end 3 residues before the CDR3 does, leaving the germline J gene to fill in the end. The rearrangement joins TRBV7-6 to TRBJ1-4; possible D gene TRBD1, 5 bases. Germline values: CDR1 SGHVS, CDR2 FNYEAQ. This CDR3 region has 14 residues. Trimming took off 1 base at V and 6 bases at J, with 9 bases between the two ends. CDR3: CASSLGTLHEKLFF. The sequenced CDR3 bases are TGTGCCAGCAGCTTAGGGACACTTCATGAAAAA.

This clone was recorded many times. The read finishes 3 residues shy of the CDR3 end, and the germline J gene is used to complete it. The rearrangement joins TRBV30 to TRBJ2-2, with 7 bases matching TRBD1. V shed 3 bases and J 5 bases; nucleotides not matched to a gene: 6. Looked up from germline, CDR1 is GTSNPN and CDR2 is SVGIG (reference sequence). The CDR3 contains 14 residues. The sequenced CDR3 bases are TGTGCCTGGAGCCCCGGGACAGAAACCGGGGAG. Translation: CAWSPGTETGE. The CDR3 in full is CAWSPGTETGELFF.

In its sample, this clone was seen many times. The CDR3 extends 3 residues past the end of the read, so its final part is completed from the germline J gene. This rearrangement joins TRBV5-1 to TRBJ2-5; D not resolved. The germline CDR1 and CDR2 sequences are SGHRS and YFSETQ. Trimming left V 0 bases short and J 6 bases short, with 9 bases between. The CDR3 is made up of 13 amino acids. The CDR3 sequence: CASSLGAEQTQYF. CDR3 DNA, as far as it was read: TGCGCCAGCAGCTTGGGCGCGGAACAGACC.

This clone was seen a few times. The CDR3 protein is CSAIPGGGAAETQYF. Incomplete CDR3 DNA: TGCAGTGCTATCCCGGGGGGCGGGGCGGCGGAGACC. The chain has TRBV20-1 and TRBJ2-5; the D gene is possibly TRBD2 (7 bases). The sequence runs out 3 residues before the end of the CDR3; the remainder is reconstructed from the germline J gene. The CDR3 covers 15 residues. The V and J ends lost 4 bases and 5 bases respectively, with 20 bases between them. Germline lookup yields CDR1 DFQATT and CDR2 SNEGSKA (reference sequence).

This clone was recorded at least ten times. The read ends 3 residues shy of where the CDR3 ends; the end is completed using the germline J gene. V is TRBV10-1 and J is TRBJ2-1; D might be TRBD1 (5 bases). The CDR3 length is 15 residues. Trimming pared 3 bases from V and 1 base from J, leaving 10 bases between. Germline CDR1 and CDR2: WNHNN and SYGVQD (reference sequence). This chain's CDR3 is CASSERGRSYNEQFF. Partial CDR3 DNA: TGCGCCAGCAGTGAAAGGGGTAGATCCTACAATGAG.

This clone has ten or more counts. The CDR3 end falls 3 residues outside the read, so it is completed with the germline J gene. The chain joins TRBV7-9 to TRBJ1-2, with 7 positions matching TRBD1. Per germline, CDR1 SEHNR and CDR2 FQNEAQ (reference sequence). Trimming at V came to 4 bases and at J to 1 base, leaving 6 bases not matched to a gene. The CDR3 loop spans 15 amino acids. CDR3 bases read: TGTGCCAGCAGCTCGACAGGGAAAATTAACTATGGC. As protein: CASSSTGKINYG. The complete CDR3 reads CASSSTGKINYGYTF.

The table lists this clone with many counts. The read stops 3 residues short of the end of the CDR3; the missing end is completed from the germline J gene. The chain carries TRBV20-1 and TRBJ2-5, with D maybe TRBD1 (5 bases). CDR1 and CDR2 from the germline V gene are DFQATT and SNEGSKA (reference sequence). The CDR3 length is 16 residues. Trimming shortened V by 3 bases and J by 2 bases, and 19 bases separated the two germline ends. CDR3 bases read: TGCAGTGCTAGGCCCAGGGTGGAGCTGGCTCAAGAGACC. It yields the protein CSARPRVELAQET. The CDR3 in its entirety is CSARPRVELAQETQYF.

This clone came up many times. The read terminates 3 residues before the CDR3 end, so the remaining end is supplied by the germline J gene. The V call is TRBV19, the J call TRBJ2-3; a weak D match, TRBD2 (5 bases). Trimming stripped 8 bases from V and 1 base from J, with 16 bases between. CDR3 length: 15 residues. Germline V gene sequence: CDR1 LNHDA, CDR2 SQIVND (reference sequence). CDR3 sequence: CASRNAGTGTDTQYF. The sequenced CDR3 bases are TGTGCCAGTCGAAATGCGGGCACCGGCACAGATACG. Looking up the rest from reference TRBV19 and TRBJ2-3 gives the full variable domain: DGGITQSPKYLFRKEGQNVTLSCEQNLNHDAMYWYRQDPGQGLRLIYYSQIVNDFQKGDIAEGYSVSREKKESFPLTVTSAQKNPTAFYLCASRNAGTGTDTQYFGPGTRLTVL.

Many counts were recorded for this clone. The sequenced fragment ends 3 residues before the CDR3 boundary, so the rest is inferred from the germline J gene. The chain carries TRBV6-2 or TRBV6-3 and TRBJ1-5; 7 bases fit TRBD1. CDR1 is MNHEY and CDR2 is SVGEGT in the germline V gene. CDR3 size: 16 residues. J was trimmed by 0 bases and V by 4 bases; bases with no gene match: 6. Partial CDR3 DNA: TGTGCCAGCAGTTTCCGCGGGACAGATAGCAATCAGCCC. Protein: CASSFRGTDSNQP. The full CDR3 protein reads CASSFRGTDSNQPQHF.

Many counts were recorded for this clone. The read ends 3 residues early relative to the CDR3; the germline J gene fills the gap. The genes are TRBV20-1 and TRBJ2-7; 8 nucleotides line up with TRBD1. J gave up 3 bases and V 5 bases, and 6 bases lay outside the gene matches. The germline gives CDR1 DFQATT, CDR2 SNEGSKA (reference sequence). The CDR3 covers 13 residues. CDR3 residues: CSADPGGGYEQYF. The covered CDR3 bases are TGCAGTGCTGACCCAGGGGGCGGCTACGAG.

There are many counts of this clone. The read finishes 3 residues shy of the CDR3 end, and the germline J gene is used to complete it. The J gene is TRBJ2-7, the V gene TRBV20-1, with 9 bases aligning to TRBD2. The CDR3 runs 15 residues. With 3 bases clipped from V and 3 bases from J, the junction kept 9 bases outside the gene matches. Germline V CDR1 and CDR2: DFQATT, SNEGSKA (reference sequence). This CDR3 reads CSASELGSGSYEQYF. The sequenced CDR3 bases are TGCAGTGCTAGTGAACTCGGTAGCGGGAGCTACGAG.